This TCR beta chain was sequenced in a study of blood T cell repertoires in COVID-19. The repertoire was sequenced with immunoSEQ multiplex PCR; TCRdb's copy has only in-frame clones and lacks some. The profile covers 300,000 to 400,000 clones, with 75% to 90% appearing a single time and about 6.3% taken by the ten largest. Deletions cut 1 base from V and 5 bases from J, with 18 bases between. This CDR3 comprises 17 residues. Germline values: CDR1 SGHTA, CDR2 FQGTGA. Specimen: peripheral blood. The chain is built from TRBV7-3 and TRBJ2-1; possibly TRBD1 for D (6 bases). This clonotype was obtained from a woman aged 45 to 65 with COVID-19, enrolled during active disease. The CDR3 here is CASSLRVGTSLHNEQFF. As DNA, the CDR3 is TGTGCCAGCAGCTTAAGAGTTGGGACAAGCTTGCACAATGAGCAGTTCTTC.